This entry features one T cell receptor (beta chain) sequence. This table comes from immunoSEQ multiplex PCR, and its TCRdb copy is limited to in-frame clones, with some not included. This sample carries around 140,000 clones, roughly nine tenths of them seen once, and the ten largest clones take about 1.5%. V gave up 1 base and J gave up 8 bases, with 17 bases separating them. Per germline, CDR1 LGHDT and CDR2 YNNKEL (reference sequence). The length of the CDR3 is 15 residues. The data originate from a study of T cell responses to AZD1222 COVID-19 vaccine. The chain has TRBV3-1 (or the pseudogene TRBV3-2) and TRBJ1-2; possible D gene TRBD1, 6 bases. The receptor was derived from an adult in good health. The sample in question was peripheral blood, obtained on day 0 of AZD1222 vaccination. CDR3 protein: CASSQGWQGLKGYTF. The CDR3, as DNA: TGTGCCAGCAGCCAAGGGTGGCAGGGGCTGAAGGGCTACACCTTC.